This T cell receptor (beta chain) is drawn from a study of OX40 agonist ivuxolimab in advanced cancers. Study as a whole: Intravenous ivuxolimab was administered to patients every 2 weeks at 0.01 to 10 mg/kg.

Sequencing was performed with immunoSEQ multiplex PCR; in TCRdb, only in-frame clones are kept and a portion is missing. The repertoire has fewer than 80,000 clones, 75% to 85% of them found once; the top ten carry 1.1%. Blood samples were obtained at baseline, cycle 4 day 1, and cycle 7 day 1. Germline CDR1 reads KGHSH; CDR2 reads LQKENI. Germline trimming cut 4 bases from V and 5 bases from J; bases unmatched to any gene: 2. The CDR3 is 14 residues long. Study conclusions and caveats: The CD4+ and CD8+ T cells in the blood had expanded clonally by week 6 at 0.1 to 3.0 mg/kg. Normalized expansion of T-cell clones was also low for some nonresponders.

A single count supports this clone. Its antigen is as yet unknown. This specimen consisted of CD4+ or CD8+ T cells sorted from blood, obtained in a trial of the OX40 agonist ivuxolimab. This receptor was identified in an adult with an advanced solid tumor such as melanoma, head and neck, liver or kidney cancer. The V and J genes are TRBV18 and TRBJ1-4; 9 nucleotides line up with TRBD1. CDR3 nucleotide sequence: TGTGCCAGCTCACATGGACAGGGGAATGAAAAACTGTTTTTT. Translation gives CASSHGQGNEKLFF.